The rows below give T cell receptor beta chains drawn from one sample of a study of shared T cell receptors in the human thymus. Profiled with immunoSEQ multiplex PCR; TCRdb holds only in-frame clones, not every one. This sample has more than 550,000 clones; over 75% occur once, and the top ten carry more than 0.01%. These data are also associated with another study on human thymus T cells.

The sample consisted of thymocytes. All receptors derive from a girl under three years old with a congenital heart defect. The CDR3 runs from the conserved cysteine through the conserved F or W. The order of the fields is V gene, D gene, J gene, clone size, CDR3 protein, CDR3 DNA. A D gene is named only where the DNA matches it firmly. Not every row has a clone size; where given, it reads once, few, many or a size class.

TRBV7-2	TRBD1	TRBJ1-5	.	CASSQNRDRGLHNQPQHF	TGTGCCAGCAGCCAAAACCGGGACAGGGGTCTTCACAATCAGCCCCAGCATTTT
TRBV5-4	.	TRBJ1-2	.	CASSIRGIRYGYTF	TGTGCCAGCAGCATACGGGGGATTCGATATGGCTACACCTTC
TRBV27	TRBD1	TRBJ2-7	.	CASSGHRGEQYF	TGTGCCAGCAGTGGGCACAGGGGCGAGCAGTACTTC
TRBV21-1	.	TRBJ2-7	.	CASSVPGQGVDEQYF	TGTGCCAGCAGCGTCCCGGGACAGGGTGTAGACGAGCAGTACTTC
TRBV9	.	TRBJ2-7	few	CASSVVPVSPYEQYF	TGTGCCAGCAGCGTAGTTCCTGTTAGCCCCTACGAGCAGTACTTC
TRBV2	TRBD1	TRBJ1-1	.	CASSERSNRGRTEAFF	TGTGCCAGCAGTGAACGGAGTAACAGGGGTCGGACTGAAGCTTTCTTT
TRBV6-1	TRBD1	TRBJ2-5	.	CATPRPTGVGETQYF	TGTGCCACTCCCCGGCCGACAGGGGTTGGGGAGACCCAGTACTTC
TRBV6-6	.	TRBJ1-2	.	CASSYGLRDYGYTF	TGTGCCAGCAGTTACGGCCTCAGGGACTATGGCTACACCTTC
TRBV25-1	.	TRBJ1-3	.	CASSERERTIPSRNTIYF	TGTGCCAGCAGTGAACGGGAACGGACGATCCCCAGTCGGAACACCATATATTTT
TRBV4-3	.	TRBJ1-2	.	CASSQDTPVKDYGYTF	TGCGCCAGCAGCCAAGATACCCCAGTTAAAGACTATGGCTACACCTTC
TRBV4-1	TRBD2	TRBJ2-5	.	CASSQAPSGGRQTQYF	TGCGCCAGCAGCCAGGCTCCTAGCGGGGGCAGGCAGACCCAGTACTTC
TRBV7-9	.	TRBJ1-4	few	CASSAASGSNEKLFF	TGTGCCAGCAGCGCCGCTTCGGGGTCTAATGAAAAACTGTTTTTT
TRBV27	TRBD2	TRBJ2-1	.	CASSDRGGGNEQFF	TGTGCCAGCAGTGATCGGGGGGGCGGGAATGAGCAGTTCTTC
TRBV10-2	TRBD1	TRBJ1-2	.	CASSGDRLYGYTF	TGCGCCAGCAGCGGGGACAGGCTATATGGCTACACCTTC
TRBV2	TRBD2	TRBJ2-5	.	CASSELLAGASSMETQYF	TGTGCCAGCAGTGAACTACTAGCGGGGGCTTCGTCGATGGAGACCCAGTACTTC
TRBV4-1	TRBD2	TRBJ2-1	.	CASSQRTSGGRDEQFF	TGCGCCAGCAGCCAAAGAACTAGCGGGGGCCGTGATGAGCAGTTCTTC
TRBV27	.	TRBJ2-1	.	CASSFWGLMSEQFF	TGTGCCAGCAGTTTTTGGGGCCTTATGAGTGAGCAGTTCTTC
TRBV18	.	TRBJ2-3	.	CASSRTRGAVTDTQYF	TGTGCCAGCTCACGGACTCGGGGGGCGGTAACAGATACGCAGTATTTT
TRBV14	TRBD1	TRBJ2-7	.	CASSQVRRTGRCFVSYEQYF	TGTGCCAGCAGCCAAGTCCGCAGGACAGGTAGGTGTTTTGTTTCCTACGAGCAGTACTTC
TRBV19	.	TRBJ2-7	.	CASSPNRTVSGEQYF	TGTGCCAGTAGTCCGAATCGGACAGTCTCGGGCGAGCAGTACTTC
TRBV9	.	TRBJ2-2	.	CASSVRLAGELFF	TGTGCCAGCAGCGTGAGACTAGCCGGGGAGCTGTTTTTT
TRBV4-3	TRBD1	TRBJ1-2	.	CASSAGRGNYGYTF	TGCGCCAGCAGCGCGGGCAGGGGGAACTATGGCTACACCTTC
TRBV4-1	TRBD2	TRBJ2-5	.	CASSRRPGLAGQETQYF	TGCGCCAGCAGCCGCCGCCCGGGGCTAGCGGGGCAAGAGACCCAGTACTTC
TRBV19	TRBD1	TRBJ2-1	.	CASSIPFSTGEENEQFF	TGTGCCAGTAGTATACCTTTTTCGACAGGGGAGGAGAATGAGCAGTTCTTC
TRBV5-5	.	TRBJ2-7	.	CASSLAFGKSYEQYF	TGTGCCAGCAGCTTGGCGTTCGGGAAATCCTACGAGCAGTACTTC
TRBV2	.	TRBJ1-6	.	CASKNETVIPPNSPLHF	TGTGCCAGCAAAAACGAGACAGTTATTCCTCCTAATTCACCCCTCCACTTT
TRBV28	.	TRBJ1-2	.	CASSLTGTPSGYTF	TGTGCCAGCAGTTTGACCGGGACTCCCTCAGGCTACACCTTC
TRBV7-2	.	TRBJ1-1	.	CASSLEVRGTEAFF	TGTGCCAGCAGCTTAGAGGTGCGGGGAACTGAAGCTTTCTTT
TRBV14	.	TRBJ1-2	.	CASSQVAGDRYGYTF	TGTGCCAGCAGCCAAGTGGCAGGGGATCGGTATGGCTACACCTTC
TRBV11-3	.	TRBJ2-7	.	CASSLGFRGKQYF	TGTGCCAGCAGCTTAGGATTCAGAGGAAAGCAGTACTTC
TRBV6-5	.	TRBJ2-5	.	CASSSRGGGETQYF	TGTGCCAGCAGTTCCCGAGGGGGTGGAGAGACCCAGTACTTC
TRBV10-3	.	TRBJ2-7	.	CAISDFQGNEQYF	TGTGCCATCAGTGACTTTCAGGGGAACGAGCAGTACTTC
TRBV6-6	TRBD2	TRBJ2-1	.	CASEWGLGIDEQFF	TGTGCCAGCGAGTGGGGACTAGGTATCGATGAGCAGTTCTTC
TRBV10-2	TRBD1	TRBJ2-1	.	CASRDRAYNEQFF	TGCGCCTCCCGGGACAGAGCCTACAATGAGCAGTTCTTC
TRBV15	.	TRBJ1-1	.	CATSRDDWGRNTEAFF	TGTGCCACCAGCAGGGACGATTGGGGGCGGAACACTGAAGCTTTCTTT
TRBV14	.	TRBJ2-1	.	CASSQHGRGLNEQFF	TGTGCCAGCAGCCAACACGGCAGGGGATTAAATGAGCAGTTCTTC
TRBV30	TRBD1	TRBJ2-7	.	CAWSRDRSEILLYEQYF	TGTGCCTGGAGTAGGGACAGGAGCGAAATTCTCCTCTACGAGCAGTACTTC
TRBV5-4	TRBD1	TRBJ1-6	few	CASSCGTGGNNYNSPLHF	TGTGCCAGCAGCTGTGGGACAGGAGGAAACAACTATAATTCACCCCTCCACTTT
TRBV6-5	.	TRBJ1-2	.	CASGGEVSGYTF	TGTGCCAGTGGGGGGGAAGTAAGTGGCTACACCTTC
TRBV7-8	.	TRBJ1-2	.	CASSPCGSDFYGYTF	TGTGCCAGCAGCCCCTGCGGGTCGGACTTCTATGGCTACACCTTC
TRBV5-6	TRBD1	TRBJ1-1	.	CASSLGSGQGYPNTEAFF	TGTGCCAGCAGCTTGGGGTCGGGACAGGGTTACCCGAACACTGAAGCTTTCTTT
TRBV9	.	TRBJ2-2	.	CASSTTGSLNTGELFF	TGTGCCAGCAGCACTACAGGGTCCCTTAACACCGGGGAGCTGTTTTTT